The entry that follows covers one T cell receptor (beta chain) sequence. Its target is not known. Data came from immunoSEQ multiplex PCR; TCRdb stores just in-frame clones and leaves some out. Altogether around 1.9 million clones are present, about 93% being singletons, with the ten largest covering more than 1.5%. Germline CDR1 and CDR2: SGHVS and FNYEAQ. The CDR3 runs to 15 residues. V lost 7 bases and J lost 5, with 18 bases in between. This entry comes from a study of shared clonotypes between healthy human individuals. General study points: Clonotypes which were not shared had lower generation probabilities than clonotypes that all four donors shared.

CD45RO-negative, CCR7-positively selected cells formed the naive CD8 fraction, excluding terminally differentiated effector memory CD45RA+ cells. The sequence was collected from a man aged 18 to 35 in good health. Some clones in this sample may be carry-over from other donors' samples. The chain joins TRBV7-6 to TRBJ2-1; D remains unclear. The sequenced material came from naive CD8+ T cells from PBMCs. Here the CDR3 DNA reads TGTGCCAGCAAGGCTCTAGTCACGCCAAACAATGAGCAGTTCTTC. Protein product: CASKALVTPNNEQFF.